The present T cell receptor beta chain was sequenced within a study of T cell responses to AZD1222 COVID-19 vaccine. Losses at the gene ends were 5 bases for V and 4 bases for J; bases not matched to a gene: 12. The germline gives CDR1 SGHNT, CDR2 YENEEA. This CDR3 region has 16 residues. Generated by immunoSEQ multiplex PCR, the TCRdb table keeps only in-frame clones and is missing some. The sample holds roughly 120,000 clones, approximately 90% seen once. Sample: peripheral blood, taken on day 0 of AZD1222 vaccination. The chain carries TRBV11-3 and TRBJ2-5, with TRBD2 identical over 8 bases. The clonotype originates from an adult in good health. In nucleotides, the CDR3 is TGTGCCAGCAGCGCCCGGGAGGGATCCCGTAGAGAGACCCAGTACTTC. Protein product: CASSAREGSRRETQYF.